Each of the 30 T cell receptor beta chains below was sequenced from the same sample in a study of sequential checkpoint blockade in melanoma. TCRdb's copy holds only in-frame clones and misses some; the assay was immunoSEQ multiplex PCR. The sample lists fewer than 15,000 clones; 75% to 80% were seen once. Treatment specified: randomized to nivolumab then ipilimumab (arm A) or the reverse (arm B). This specimen consisted of CD8+ T cells sorted from blood (inferred from file names), obtained from a patient given nivolumab and ipilimumab in sequence. The source is a human donor with melanoma.

DNA of the CDR3: TGTGCCAGCAGCCTGGGACTAGCGCTTCGCGAGCAGTACTTC. This encodes CASSLGLALREQYF. The gene calls are TRBV13 and TRBJ2-7, with 10 nucleotides matching TRBD2. CDR1 is PRHDT and CDR2 is FYEKMQ in the germline V gene (reference sequence). This CDR3 region has 14 residues. V lost 5 bases and J lost 6; bases outside the gene matches: 7.

V gene TRBV7-2 combines with J gene TRBJ1-1; TRBD1 aligns across 9 bases. Trimming cost V 5 bases and J 4 bases; bases outside gene matches: 5. Germline V gives CDR1 SGHTA, CDR2 FQGNSA. The CDR3 contains 14 residues. CDR3 bases: TGTGCCAGCAGCCCCGGGACAGGGCCCACTGAAGCTTTCTTT. Translating it yields CASSPGTGPTEAFF.

This chain uses TRBV7-2 with TRBJ1-2; 8 bases are a match to TRBD1. The J segment lost 6 bases and the V segment lost 1 base, leaving 1 base of the junction unmatched. Per germline, CDR1 SGHTA and CDR2 FQGNSA. The CDR3 has 13 amino acids. The CDR3 region is CASSLVTGDGYTF. The CDR3 DNA reads as TGTGCCAGCAGCTTAGTGACAGGGGATGGCTACACCTTC.

CDR3 DNA: TGTGCCAGCAGCACATCGACAGCCGGAAACACCATATATTTT. This encodes CASSTSTAGNTIYF. V and J are TRBV5-4 and TRBJ1-3, with D perhaps TRBD1 (5 bases). The length of the CDR3 is 14 residues. In germline, CDR1 is SGHNT, CDR2 YYREEE (reference sequence). V lost 4 bases and J 4 bases, leaving 12 bases between the germline ends.

V is TRBV19 and J is TRBJ2-1, with 7 bases fitting TRBD2. There are 15 residues in the CDR3. The J segment lost 2 bases and the V segment lost 5 bases, leaving 6 bases of the junction unmatched. Germline values: CDR1 LNHDA, CDR2 SQIVND (reference sequence). The CDR3 loop reads CASSVGLSPYNEQFF. In DNA form, the CDR3 reads TGTGCCAGTAGTGTGGGACTATCTCCCTACAATGAGCAGTTCTTC.

The chain recombines TRBV5-6 with TRBJ2-7; 7 bases agree with TRBD1. CDR1 is SGHDT and CDR2 is YYEEEE in the germline V gene. The junction had 1 base not matched to a gene; V was cut back by 4 bases and J by 0 bases. CDR3 size: 13 residues. The chain's CDR3 is CASSPGGSYEQYF. The CDR3 DNA reads as TGTGCCAGCAGCCCAGGGGGCTCCTACGAGCAGTACTTC.

J is TRBJ2-1 and V is TRBV28, with no clear D. V lost 7 bases and J 10 bases, leaving 17 bases between the germline ends. The CDR3 spans 13 residues. The V gene's germline CDR1 is MDHEN and CDR2 SYDVKM. The CDR3 is CASTFEANREQFF. Written as DNA, the CDR3 is TGTGCCAGCACCTTTGAGGCTAACCGGGAGCAGTTCTTC.

The rearrangement links TRBV19 to TRBJ2-7; TRBD1 might be the D (6 bases). The germline V gene has CDR1 LNHDA and CDR2 SQIVND (reference sequence). Trimming shortened V by 0 bases and J by 3 bases, and 15 bases separated the two germline ends. The CDR3 sequence is 16 residues long. The chain's CDR3 is CASSIDHGGVSYEQYF. CDR3 DNA: TGTGCCAGTAGTATAGATCATGGGGGCGTAAGCTACGAGCAGTACTTC.

This clone occurred once. The chain has TRBV6-4 and TRBJ2-3; TRBD2 matches at 13 bases. Trimming took 4 bases from V and 2 from J; bases not matched to a gene: 3. The V gene's germline CDR1 is MRHNA and CDR2 SNTAGT. This CDR3 contains 16 residues. CDR3 loop: CASSVTSGGATDTQYF. For the CDR3, the DNA is TGTGCCAGCAGTGTCACTAGCGGGGGGGCCACAGATACGCAGTATTTT.

The rearrangement uses TRBV27 and TRBJ1-5; weak D call: TRBD1 (5 bases). The CDR3 is 13 residues long. Trimming removed 6 bases from V and 6 bases from J, with 12 bases in between. The germline V gene has CDR1 MNHEY and CDR2 SMNVEV (reference sequence). The CDR3 spells CASSQGISQPQHF. CDR3 sequence (DNA): TGTGCCAGCAGCCAGGGAATCAGTCAGCCCCAGCATTTT.

The chain joins TRBV7-2 to TRBJ2-7; TRBD1 matches at 7 bases. CDR3 size: 14 residues. J was trimmed by 1 base and V by 3 bases; bases with no gene match: 3. Germline CDR1 is SGHTA and CDR2 is FQGNSA. The CDR3 sequence is CASSFNRGSYEQYF. CDR3 nucleotides: TGTGCCAGCAGCTTTAACAGGGGATCCTACGAGCAGTACTTC. The entire variable domain, with the rest obtained from reference TRBV7-2 and TRBJ2-7, is as follows: GAGVSQSPSNKVTEKGKDVELRCDPISGHTALYWYRQSLGQGLEFLIYFQGNSAPDKSGLPSDRFSAERTGGSVSTLTIQRTQQEDSAVYLCASSFNRGSYEQYFGPGTRLTVT.

The V and J genes are TRBV19 and TRBJ1-1; D gene unclear. V dropped 3 bases and J dropped 11 bases, with 13 bases sitting between them. The CDR3 totals 12 residues. CDR1 is LNHDA, CDR2 SQIVND, per germline (reference sequence). The CDR3, as DNA: TGTGCCAGTAGTATCGACCCATCGGGGGCTTTCTTT. Its translation: CASSIDPSGAFF.

V usage is TRBV6-1 and J usage is TRBJ2-7; no firm D call. V lost 5 bases and J 0 bases, leaving 5 bases between the germline ends. CDR1 is MNHNS, CDR2 SASEGT, per germline. The CDR3 extends over 12 amino acids. The CDR3 DNA follows: TGTGCCAGCAGTCCTCCCTCCTACGAGCAGTACTTC. Its protein is CASSPPSYEQYF.

This clone appeared once. The chain uses TRBV27 and TRBJ1-5, with D possibly TRBD1 on 6 matching bases. CDR1 and CDR2 (germline): MNHEY, SMNVEV (reference sequence). Trimming left V 10 bases short and J 2 bases short, with 18 bases between. The CDR3 extends over 15 amino acids. The CDR3 spells CATGVRGAGNQPQHF. Here the CDR3 DNA reads TGTGCCACCGGAGTCAGGGGTGCGGGCAATCAGCCCCAGCATTTT.

The rearrangement links TRBV27 to TRBJ2-3; D call uncertain. The CDR3 length is 15 residues. Germline V gives CDR1 MNHEY, CDR2 SMNVEV (reference sequence). The V end was cut by 2 bases, the J end by 2 bases, with 11 bases between. CDR3: CASSLTFTNTDTQYF. CDR3 in DNA: TGTGCCAGCAGTTTAACTTTCACCAACACAGATACGCAGTATTTT.

The V gene is TRBV19, the J gene TRBJ1-1, with a tentative D call TRBD1 (5 bases). Per germline, CDR1 LNHDA and CDR2 SQIVND (reference sequence). Trimming removed 3 bases from V and 4 bases from J, with 6 bases in between. The CDR3 is 12 amino acids. CDR3 nucleotide sequence: TGTGCCAGTAGTATTGGGGCCACTGAAGCTTTCTTT. It encodes CASSIGATEAFF.

This chain links TRBV4-2 with TRBJ2-5; maybe TRBD1 (6 bases). CDR1 is LGHNA, CDR2 YNFKEQ, per germline. The CDR3 has 16 amino acids. V lost 1 base to trimming and J lost 4 bases, with 16 bases between them. CDR3: CASSQVPRDNLETQYF. The CDR3 DNA follows: TGTGCCAGCAGCCAAGTGCCCCGGGACAACCTAGAGACCCAGTACTTC.

The V gene is TRBV7-2, the J gene TRBJ1-1, with D tentatively TRBD1 (5 bases). The V gene lost 1 base and the J gene lost 5 bases, with 11 bases spanning the gap. The CDR3 spans 14 residues. The V gene's germline CDR1 is SGHTA and CDR2 FQGNSA. CDR3 loop: CASSLVGEGTEAFF. The DNA of the CDR3 is TGTGCCAGCAGCTTAGTAGGGGAGGGGACTGAAGCTTTCTTT.

V is TRBV7-9 and J is TRBJ2-3; the D is unclear. Between the trimmed V and J ends, which lost 3 bases and 3 bases, there was a span of 4 bases. Germline V gene sequence: CDR1 SEHNR, CDR2 FQNEAQ (reference sequence). The CDR3 length is 12 residues. The CDR3 here is CASSLSTDTQYF. DNA for the CDR3: TGTGCCAGCAGCTTGTCGACAGATACGCAGTATTTT.

This clone was seen more than once but under ten times. The chain couples TRBV15 to TRBJ2-3, with 11 bases identical to TRBD2. Trimming took 3 bases from V and 2 from J; bases not matched to a gene: 1. There are 15 residues in the CDR3. CDR1 LNHNV and CDR2 YYDKDF come from the germline V gene (reference sequence). CDR3 coding DNA: TGTGCCACCAGCAGTAGCGGGGGGGCCACAGATACGCAGTATTTT. This sequence encodes CATSSSGGATDTQYF.

This sequence joins TRBV7-9 and TRBJ2-2, with 11 bases identical to TRBD2. CDR3 size: 16 residues. J was trimmed by 5 bases and V by 2 bases; bases with no gene match: 4. CDR1 is SEHNR, CDR2 FQNEAQ, per germline (reference sequence). The CDR3: CASSLTSGRLTGELFF. DNA of the CDR3: TGTGCCAGCAGCTTAACTAGCGGGAGACTGACCGGGGAGCTGTTTTTT.

This sequence joins TRBV28 and TRBJ2-3; 7 bases are shared with TRBD2. Trimming at V came to 11 bases and at J to 2 bases, leaving 10 bases not matched to a gene. The CDR3 runs 14 residues. Germline CDR1 MDHEN, CDR2 SYDVKM. The CDR3 is CASGGGGSTDTQYF. CDR3 DNA: TGTGCCTCCGGTGGGGGGGGATCCACAGATACGCAGTATTTT. The whole variable domain, remainder taken from reference TRBV28 and TRBJ2-3, is DVKVTQSSRYLVKRTGEKVFLECVQDMDHENMFWYRQDPGLGLRLIYFSYDVKMKEKGDIPEGYSVSREKKERFSLILESASTNQTSMYLCASGGGGSTDTQYFGPGTRLTVL.

This clone is medium-sized by share. V usage is TRBV12-1 and J usage is TRBJ2-3; the table's D call, TRBD1, was not checked against the DNA. TRBV12-1 is annotated as a pseudogene. The CDR3 is 20 amino acids. The chain's CDR3 is CASSFGLWSPGQSRPDTQYF. For the CDR3, the DNA is TGTGCCAGCAGCTTTGGGCTTTGGAGTCCGGGACAGTCACGTCCAGATACGCAGTATTTT.

The V gene is TRBV19, the J gene TRBJ2-7; 9 bases line up with TRBD2. CDR1 and CDR2 from the germline V gene are LNHDA and SQIVND (reference sequence). The ends lost 4 bases at V and 3 bases at J; junction bases unmatched: 10. The CDR3 is 16 residues long. CDR3 DNA: TGTGCCAGTAGTACCACTAGCGGGCTCGCCCTCTACGAGCAGTACTTC. Translation: CASSTTSGLALYEQYF.

The V and J genes are TRBV7-9 and TRBJ2-3; 8 bases fit TRBD2. This CDR3 comprises 15 residues. CDR1 is SEHNR, CDR2 FQNEAQ, per germline (reference sequence). V lost 4 bases and J lost 2; bases outside the gene matches: 5. The CDR3 nucleotides are TGTGCCAGCAGCTACACTAGCGGCTTCACAGATACGCAGTATTTT. This encodes CASSYTSGFTDTQYF.

The CDR3 is CASSLGGLGYF. In nucleotides, the CDR3 is TGTGCCAGCAGCTTGGGGGGCCTCGGGTATTTT. The chain has TRBV5-6 and TRBJ2-3, with D maybe TRBD1 (5 bases). V lost 0 bases and J 14 bases, leaving 10 bases between the germline ends. The CDR3 loop spans 11 amino acids. Germline CDR1 SGHDT, CDR2 YYEEEE.

This rearrangement joins TRBV4-2 to TRBJ2-1; 7 bases align to TRBD2. The CDR3 sequence is 17 residues long. V was pared by 1 base and J by 3 bases, with 9 bases of the junction left unmatched. The V gene's germline CDR1 is LGHNA and CDR2 YNFKEQ. CDR3 in amino acids: CASSQAGWGGGYNEQFF. The CDR3, as DNA: TGTGCCAGCAGCCAAGCCGGGTGGGGGGGAGGCTACAATGAGCAGTTCTTC.

The chain links TRBV27 to TRBJ2-5; TRBD1 aligns across 7 bases. The CDR3 is made up of 14 amino acids. Losses at the gene ends were 4 bases for V and 4 bases for J; bases not matched to a gene: 6. CDR1 and CDR2 (germline): MNHEY, SMNVEV (reference sequence). CDR3 DNA: TGTGCCAGCAGTTACCTGACAGGGCGAGAGACCCAGTACTTC. Translating gives CASSYLTGRETQYF.

The rearrangement links TRBV2 to TRBJ1-2, with unresolved D. V gave up 5 bases and J gave up 6 bases, with 16 bases separating them. CDR3 length: 14 amino acids. Germline V gene lookup returns CDR1 SNHLY and CDR2 FYNNEI. The CDR3 region has the DNA TGTGCCAGCAGTCCTAGAACCCGAGGGCATGGCTACACCTTC. Amino acid sequence: CASSPRTRGHGYTF. The variable domain in full, completed from reference TRBV2 and TRBJ1-2, reads EPEVTQTPSHQVTQMGQEVILRCVPISNHLYFYWYRQILGQKVEFLVSFYNNEISEKSEIFDDQFSVERPDGSNFTLKIRSTKLEDSAMYFCASSPRTRGHGYTFGSGTRLTVV.

The chain is built from TRBV29-1 and TRBJ2-7; 10 bases are shared with TRBD1. The J segment lost 6 bases and the V segment lost 3 bases, leaving 5 bases of the junction unmatched. Germline assignment: CDR1 SQVTM and CDR2 ANQGSEA. There are 13 residues in the CDR3. The CDR3 DNA sequence: TGCAGCGTTGAGGGGACAGGGGCCGGCGAGCAGTACTTC. Translated, it gives CSVEGTGAGEQYF.